These T cell receptor beta chains were read from a single sample in a study of T cells in narcolepsy. Sequencing was performed with immunoSEQ multiplex PCR; in TCRdb, only in-frame clones are kept and a portion is missing. The sample records about 32,000 clones, 60% to 85% being singletons. The sequenced sample was memory (CD45RA-) CD4+ T cells from blood. All receptors come from a human donor in good health. Both conserved end residues are part of each CDR3. A D gene is named only where the DNA matches it firmly. A clone size is listed for some rows: how often the clone was seen (once, few, many), or a class if it is expanded.

TRBV19,NA,TRBJ2-3,NA,CASSMGERSTDTQYF,TGTGCCAGTAGTATGGGTGAGCGAAGCACAGATACGCAGTATTTT
TRBV7-2,NA,TRBJ2-1,NA,CASSLPRQHRRQFF,TGTGCCAGCAGCTTACCCAGACAGCACCGCAGACAGTTCTTC
TRBV11-1,NA,TRBJ1-1,NA,CASSPARGLHTEAFF,TGTGCCAGCAGCCCCGCCAGGGGACTCCACACTGAAGCTTTCTTT
TRBV6-5,TRBD1,TRBJ2-7,NA,CASRNGDRAYEQYF,TGTGCCAGCAGAAACGGGGACAGGGCTTACGAGCAGTACTTC
TRBV6-1,TRBD1,TRBJ1-5,few,CASSLGGGQPQHF,TGTGCCAGCTCATTAGGGGGCGGACAGCCCCAGCATTTT
TRBV30,NA,TRBJ1-1,NA,CAWKTDTEAFF,TGTGCCTGGAAGACCGACACTGAAGCTTTCTTT
TRBV15,NA,TRBJ2-7,NA,CATSIADSYEQYF,TGTGCCACCAGTATAGCGGACTCCTACGAGCAGTACTTC
TRBV18,NA,TRBJ2-4,once,CASSRDEEFQYF,TGTGCCAGCTCACGGGACGAAGAATTTCAGTACTTC
TRBV2,NA,TRBJ1-5,NA,CASSEALSSNQPQHF,TGTGCCAGCAGTGAAGCGCTTAGTAGCAATCAGCCCCAGCATTTT
TRBV5-4,NA,TRBJ1-1,NA,CASSPRDVGGTEAFF,TGTGCCAGCAGCCCCCGGGACGTGGGGGGCACTGAAGCTTTCTTT
TRBV5-6,NA,TRBJ2-7,NA,CASSFPGLGYEQYF,TGTGCCAGCAGTTTTCCGGGACTGGGCTACGAGCAGTACTTC